The source of this T cell receptor beta chain is a study of blood T cell repertoires in COVID-19. Overall study context: Acute and convalescent COVID-19 specimens originated in the United States, Italy and Spain. PBMCs, B-cell-depleted T cells, or T cells provided the cDNA or gDNA that made up the material.

Trimming cost V 6 bases and J 3 bases, with 6 bases left between them. This CDR3 region has 12 residues. Original processing methods: For nucleated cells, counts were estimated from reference gene primer amplification. Clones were sequenced by immunoSEQ multiplex PCR, and TCRdb holds only the in-frame ones, with some missing. Clone size and the V and J calls come from that table; the DNA yielded D and trimming. Here the sample spans around 88,000 clones, 85% to 95% being singletons. Sequences were obtained from peripheral blood. This TCR came from a man between 60 and 75 years old with acute or convalescent COVID-19. The rearrangement joins TRBV12-3 or TRBV12-4 to TRBJ1-5; D gene ambiguous. CDR3 in amino acids: CASSRDNQPQHF. The CDR3 nucleotides are TGTGCCAGCAGCCGGGACAATCAGCCCCAGCATTTT.